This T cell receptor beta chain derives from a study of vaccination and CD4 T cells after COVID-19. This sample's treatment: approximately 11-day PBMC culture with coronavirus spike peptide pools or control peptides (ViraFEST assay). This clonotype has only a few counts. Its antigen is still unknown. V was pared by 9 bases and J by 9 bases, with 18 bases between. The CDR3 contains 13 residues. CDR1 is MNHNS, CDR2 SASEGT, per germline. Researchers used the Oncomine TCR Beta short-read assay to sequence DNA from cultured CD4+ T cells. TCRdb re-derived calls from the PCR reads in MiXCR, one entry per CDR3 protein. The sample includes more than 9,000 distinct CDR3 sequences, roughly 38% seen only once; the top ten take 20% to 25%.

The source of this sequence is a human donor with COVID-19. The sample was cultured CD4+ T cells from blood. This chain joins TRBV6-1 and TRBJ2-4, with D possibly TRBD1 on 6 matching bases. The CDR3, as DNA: TGTGCCAGTTTCACAAACAGGGATTCCATTCAGTACTTC. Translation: CASFTNRDSIQYF.